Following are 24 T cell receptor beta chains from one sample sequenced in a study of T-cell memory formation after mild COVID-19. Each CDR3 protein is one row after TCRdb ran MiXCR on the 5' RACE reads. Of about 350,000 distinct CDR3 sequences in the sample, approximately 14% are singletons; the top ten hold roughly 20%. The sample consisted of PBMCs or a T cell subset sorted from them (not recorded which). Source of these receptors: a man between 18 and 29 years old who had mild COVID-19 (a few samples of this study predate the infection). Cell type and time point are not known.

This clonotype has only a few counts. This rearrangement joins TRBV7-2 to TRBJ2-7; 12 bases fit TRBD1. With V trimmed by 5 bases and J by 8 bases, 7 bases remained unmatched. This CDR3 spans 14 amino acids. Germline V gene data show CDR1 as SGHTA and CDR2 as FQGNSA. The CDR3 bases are TGTGCCAGCAGCCCAACAGGGACAGGGGGCAAGCAGTACTTC. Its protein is CASSPTGTGGKQYF.

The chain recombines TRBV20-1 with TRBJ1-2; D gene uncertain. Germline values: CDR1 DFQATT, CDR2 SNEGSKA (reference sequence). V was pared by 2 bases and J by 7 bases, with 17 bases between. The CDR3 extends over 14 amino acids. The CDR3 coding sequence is TGCAGTGCTAGACCAGCGGACGGCCTCGGTGGCTACACCTTC. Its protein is CSARPADGLGGYTF.

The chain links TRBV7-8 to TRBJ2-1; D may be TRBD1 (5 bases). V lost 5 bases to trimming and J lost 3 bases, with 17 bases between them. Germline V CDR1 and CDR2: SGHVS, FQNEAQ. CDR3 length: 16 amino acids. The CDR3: CASSKGQGYIYNEQFF. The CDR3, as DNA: TGTGCCAGCAGCAAAGGGCAGGGCTACATCTACAATGAGCAGTTCTTC.

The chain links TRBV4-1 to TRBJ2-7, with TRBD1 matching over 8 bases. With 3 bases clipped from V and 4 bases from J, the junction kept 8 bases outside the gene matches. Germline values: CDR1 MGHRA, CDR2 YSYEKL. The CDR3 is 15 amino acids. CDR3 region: CASSQTTGENYEQYF. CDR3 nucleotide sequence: TGCGCCAGCAGCCAGACGACAGGGGAAAATTACGAGCAGTACTTC.

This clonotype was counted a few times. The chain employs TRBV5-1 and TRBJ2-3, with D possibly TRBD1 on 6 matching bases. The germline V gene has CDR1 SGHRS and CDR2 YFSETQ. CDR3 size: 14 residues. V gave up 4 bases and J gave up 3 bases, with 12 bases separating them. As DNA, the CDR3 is TGCGCCAGCAGCGTCGGACAGCCTACAGATACGCAGTATTTT. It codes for CASSVGQPTDTQYF.

The CDR3 is CASSQDDGRALHF. The CDR3 DNA sequence: TGTGCCAGCAGTCAAGACGATGGACGAGCCCTCCACTTT. V usage is TRBV6-1 and J usage is TRBJ1-6; D gene ambiguous. CDR1 is MNHNS, CDR2 SASEGT, per germline. CDR3 length equals 13 residues. Trimming removed 5 bases from V and 14 bases from J, with 16 bases in between.

The CDR3 sequence is CASSEETGRVETQYF. Here the CDR3 DNA reads TGTGCCAGCAGTGAAGAGACAGGGAGGGTCGAGACCCAGTACTTC. This sequence joins TRBV6-1 and TRBJ2-5, with D possibly being TRBD1 or TRBD2 (7 bases each). Deletions cut 1 base from V and 5 bases from J, with 14 bases between. The CDR3 is 15 residues long. Looked up from germline, CDR1 is MNHNS and CDR2 is SASEGT.

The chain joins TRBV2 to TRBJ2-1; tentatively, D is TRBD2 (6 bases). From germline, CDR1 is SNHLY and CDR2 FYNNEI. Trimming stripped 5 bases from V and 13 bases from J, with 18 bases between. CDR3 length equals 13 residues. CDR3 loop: CASSSMGGPNQFF. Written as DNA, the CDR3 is TGTGCCAGCAGTTCTATGGGAGGACCAAACCAGTTCTTC.

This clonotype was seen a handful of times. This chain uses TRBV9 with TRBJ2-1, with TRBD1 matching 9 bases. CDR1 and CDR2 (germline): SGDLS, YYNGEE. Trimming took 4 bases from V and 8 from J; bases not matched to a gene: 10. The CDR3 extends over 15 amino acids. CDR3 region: CASSYRGRDPDEQFF. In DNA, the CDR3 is TGTGCCAGCAGCTACAGGGGGCGCGACCCCGATGAGCAGTTCTTC.

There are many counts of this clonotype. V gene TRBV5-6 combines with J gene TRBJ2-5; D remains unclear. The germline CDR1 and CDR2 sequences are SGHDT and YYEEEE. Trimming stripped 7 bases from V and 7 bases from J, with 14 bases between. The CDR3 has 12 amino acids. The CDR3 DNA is TGTGCCAGCGGAAGAACTTCGGGGACCCAGTACTTC. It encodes CASGRTSGTQYF.

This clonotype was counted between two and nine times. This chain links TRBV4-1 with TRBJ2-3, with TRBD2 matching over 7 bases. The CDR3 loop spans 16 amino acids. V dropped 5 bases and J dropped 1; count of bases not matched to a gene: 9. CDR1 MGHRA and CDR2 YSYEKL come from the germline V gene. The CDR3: CASSTPGRAGTDTQYF. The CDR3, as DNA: TGCGCCAGCAGCACCCCGGGGAGGGCGGGCACAGATACGCAGTATTTT.

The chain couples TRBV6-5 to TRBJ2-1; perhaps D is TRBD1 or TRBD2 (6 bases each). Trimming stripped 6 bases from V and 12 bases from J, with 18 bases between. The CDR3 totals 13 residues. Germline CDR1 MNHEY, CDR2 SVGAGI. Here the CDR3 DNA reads TGTGCCAGCAGGGCCAGGGGAGGTATAGGGCAGTTCTTC. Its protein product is CASRARGGIGQFF.

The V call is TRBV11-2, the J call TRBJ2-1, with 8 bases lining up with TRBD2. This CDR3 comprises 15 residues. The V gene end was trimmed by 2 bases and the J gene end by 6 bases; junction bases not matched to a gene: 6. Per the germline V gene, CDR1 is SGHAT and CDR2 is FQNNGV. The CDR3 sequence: CASSLLRGGLNEQFF. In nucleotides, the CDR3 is TGTGCCAGCAGCTTACTACGCGGGGGGCTCAATGAGCAGTTCTTC.

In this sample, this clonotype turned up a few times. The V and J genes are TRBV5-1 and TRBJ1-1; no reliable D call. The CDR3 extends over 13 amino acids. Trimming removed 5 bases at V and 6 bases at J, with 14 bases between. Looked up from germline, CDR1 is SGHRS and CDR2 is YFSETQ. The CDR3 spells CASSTQSGAEAFF. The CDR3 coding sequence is TGCGCCAGCAGTACACAGAGCGGCGCTGAAGCTTTCTTT.

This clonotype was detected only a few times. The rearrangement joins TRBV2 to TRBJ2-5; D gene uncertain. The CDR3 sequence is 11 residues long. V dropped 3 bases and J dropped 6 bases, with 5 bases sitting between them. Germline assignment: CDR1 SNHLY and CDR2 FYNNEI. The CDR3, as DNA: TGTGCCAGCAGTGACCCGAAGACCCAGTACTTC. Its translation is CASSDPKTQYF.

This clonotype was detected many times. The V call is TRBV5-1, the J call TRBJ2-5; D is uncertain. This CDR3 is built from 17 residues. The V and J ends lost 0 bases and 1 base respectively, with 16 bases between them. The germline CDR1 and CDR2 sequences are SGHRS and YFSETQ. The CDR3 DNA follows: TGCGCCAGCAGCTTGGCGACCTTTGTGGGGTTCCAAGAGACCCAGTACTTC. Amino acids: CASSLATFVGFQETQYF.

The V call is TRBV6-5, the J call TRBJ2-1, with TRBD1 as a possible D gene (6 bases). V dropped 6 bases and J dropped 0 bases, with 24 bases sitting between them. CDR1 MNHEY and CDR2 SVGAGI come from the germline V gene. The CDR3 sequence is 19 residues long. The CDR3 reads CASSHRVWRSPGSYNEQFF. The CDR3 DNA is TGTGCCAGCAGCCACAGGGTTTGGCGGTCCCCCGGCTCCTACAATGAGCAGTTCTTC.

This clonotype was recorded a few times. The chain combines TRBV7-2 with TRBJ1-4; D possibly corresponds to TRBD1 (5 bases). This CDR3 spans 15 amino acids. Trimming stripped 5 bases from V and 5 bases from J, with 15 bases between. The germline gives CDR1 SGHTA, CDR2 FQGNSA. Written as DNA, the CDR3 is TGTGCCAGCAGCCAACAGACCGGGACCAATGAAAAACTGTTTTTT. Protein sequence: CASSQQTGTNEKLFF.

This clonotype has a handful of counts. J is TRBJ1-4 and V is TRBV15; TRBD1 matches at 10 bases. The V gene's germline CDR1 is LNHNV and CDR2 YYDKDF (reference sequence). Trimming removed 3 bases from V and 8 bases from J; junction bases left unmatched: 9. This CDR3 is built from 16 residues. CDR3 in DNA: TGTGCCACCAGCAGTGGTGCCCGGACAGGGGGAGAAAAACTGTTTTTT. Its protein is CATSSGARTGGEKLFF.

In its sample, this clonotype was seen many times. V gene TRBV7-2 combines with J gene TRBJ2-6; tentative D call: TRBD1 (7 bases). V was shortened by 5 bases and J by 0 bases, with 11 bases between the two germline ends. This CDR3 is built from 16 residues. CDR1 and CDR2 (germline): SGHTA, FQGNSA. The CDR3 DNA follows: TGTGCCAGCAGCCCCAGGGGGGACTCTGGGGCCAACGTCCTGACTTTC. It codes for CASSPRGDSGANVLTF.

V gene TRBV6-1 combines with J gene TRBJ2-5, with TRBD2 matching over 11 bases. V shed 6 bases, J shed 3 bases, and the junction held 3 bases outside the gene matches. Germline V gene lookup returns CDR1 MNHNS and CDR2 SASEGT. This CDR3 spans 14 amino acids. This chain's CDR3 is CASRSTSGEETQYF. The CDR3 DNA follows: TGTGCCAGCAGGTCGACTAGCGGGGAAGAGACCCAGTACTTC.

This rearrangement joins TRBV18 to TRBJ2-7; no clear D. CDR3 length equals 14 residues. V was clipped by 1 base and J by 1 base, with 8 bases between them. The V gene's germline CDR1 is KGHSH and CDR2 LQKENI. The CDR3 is CASSPQGLSYEQYV. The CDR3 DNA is TGTGCCAGCTCACCACAGGGTCTGTCCTACGAGCAGTACGTC.

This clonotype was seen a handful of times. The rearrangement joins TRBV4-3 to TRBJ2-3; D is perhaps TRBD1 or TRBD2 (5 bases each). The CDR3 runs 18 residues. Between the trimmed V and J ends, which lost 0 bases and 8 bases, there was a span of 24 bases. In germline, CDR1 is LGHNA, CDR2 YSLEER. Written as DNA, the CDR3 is TGCGCCAGCAGCCAAGAGGGGTCCCTCGGGGCGGCGCCGGGTACGCAGTATTTT. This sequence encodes CASSQEGSLGAAPGTQYF.

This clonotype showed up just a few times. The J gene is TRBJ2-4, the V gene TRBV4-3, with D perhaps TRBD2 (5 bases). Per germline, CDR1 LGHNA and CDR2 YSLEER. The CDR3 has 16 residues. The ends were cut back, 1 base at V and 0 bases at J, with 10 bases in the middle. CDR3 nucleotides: TGCGCCAGCAGCCAAGGCCTTGGACTAGCCAAAAACATTCAGTACTTC. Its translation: CASSQGLGLAKNIQYF.